The rows below give T cell receptor beta chains drawn from one sample of a study of T cell responses to AZD1222 COVID-19 vaccine. Only in-frame clones appear in the TCRdb table, and some are missing; sequencing was by immunoSEQ multiplex PCR. Of tens of thousands of clones listed, around 90% are singletons. The sample was peripheral blood, taken on day 0 of AZD1222 vaccination. These receptors came from an adult in good health. Each CDR3 is given with its conserved first and last residue. Each record gives: V gene, D gene, J gene, clone size, CDR3 protein, CDR3 DNA. D genes are given only for firm matches. Clone size is given for some rows only: seen once, a few or many times, or a class if the clone is expanded.

v_gene: TRBV5-8; d_gene: TRBD1; j_gene: TRBJ2-7; abundance: NA; CDR3aa: CASSSGQGAYEQYF; CDR3nt: TGTGCCAGCAGCTCAGGACAGGGGGCGTACGAGCAGTACTTC
v_gene: TRBV11-2; d_gene: NA; j_gene: TRBJ2-3; abundance: NA; CDR3aa: CASSFPGPNPTDTQYF; CDR3nt: TGTGCCAGCAGCTTCCCAGGGCCAAACCCCACAGATACGCAGTATTTT
v_gene: TRBV4-2; d_gene: NA; j_gene: TRBJ1-2; abundance: NA; CDR3aa: CASSQERSRGYGYTF; CDR3nt: TGTGCCAGCAGCCAAGAGCGAAGTCGGGGCTATGGCTACACCTTC
v_gene: TRBV27; d_gene: NA; j_gene: TRBJ1-6; abundance: NA; CDR3aa: CASSWTDPVYSPLHF; CDR3nt: TGTGCCAGCAGTTGGACGGATCCCGTTTATTCACCCCTCCACTTT
v_gene: TRBV2; d_gene: NA; j_gene: TRBJ2-7; abundance: NA; CDR3aa: CASSEGPGGYEQYF; CDR3nt: TGTGCCAGCAGTGAGGGACCTGGGGGCTACGAGCAGTACTTC
v_gene: TRBV11-2; d_gene: NA; j_gene: TRBJ2-7; abundance: NA; CDR3aa: CASSRHPDYEQYF; CDR3nt: TGTGCCAGCAGCCGACACCCAGACTACGAGCAGTACTTC
v_gene: TRBV5-1; d_gene: TRBD1; j_gene: TRBJ2-3; abundance: NA; CDR3aa: CASSPGRDSSTDTQYF; CDR3nt: TGCGCCAGCAGCCCGGGCAGGGACAGCAGCACAGATACGCAGTATTTT
v_gene: TRBV27; d_gene: NA; j_gene: TRBJ2-1; abundance: once; CDR3aa: CASSLFSQYNEQFF; CDR3nt: TGTGCCAGCAGCCTCTTTTCACAGTACAATGAGCAGTTCTTC
v_gene: TRBV6-2/TRBV6-3; d_gene: TRBD2; j_gene: TRBJ2-1; abundance: NA; CDR3aa: CASSYSRGGGYNEQFF; CDR3nt: TGTGCCAGCAGTTACTCGAGGGGCGGGGGATACAATGAGCAGTTCTTC
v_gene: TRBV15; d_gene: TRBD1; j_gene: TRBJ1-4; abundance: once; CDR3aa: CATSRETGTGDEKLFF; CDR3nt: TGTGCCACCAGCCGAGAAACGGGGACAGGGGATGAAAAACTGTTTTTT
v_gene: TRBV30; d_gene: TRBD2; j_gene: TRBJ2-1; abundance: NA; CDR3aa: CAWSVMLVRSGSQSGRNEQFF; CDR3nt: TGTGCCTGGAGTGTAATGTTGGTCCGAAGCGGGAGTCAGTCGGGTCGCAATGAGCAGTTCTTC
v_gene: TRBV3-1/TRBV3-2; d_gene: NA; j_gene: TRBJ1-1; abundance: few; CDR3aa: CASSRIGATEAFF; CDR3nt: TGTGCCAGCAGCCGGATAGGAGCTACTGAAGCTTTCTTT
v_gene: TRBV20-1; d_gene: NA; j_gene: TRBJ1-4; abundance: NA; CDR3aa: CSASQGKFNEKLFF; CDR3nt: TGCAGTGCTAGTCAGGGAAAGTTCAATGAAAAACTGTTTTTT
v_gene: TRBV6-2/TRBV6-3; d_gene: NA; j_gene: TRBJ2-7; abundance: NA; CDR3aa: CASSYSEQGGEQYF; CDR3nt: TGTGCCAGCAGTTACTCGGAGCAGGGAGGCGAGCAGTACTTC
v_gene: TRBV6-5; d_gene: TRBD1; j_gene: TRBJ1-2; abundance: NA; CDR3aa: CASSNPGQTIEGYTF; CDR3nt: TGTGCCAGCAGTAACCCGGGACAGACCATTGAAGGCTACACCTTC
v_gene: TRBV7-3; d_gene: TRBD2; j_gene: TRBJ2-5; abundance: NA; CDR3aa: CASSLGLVVGETQYF; CDR3nt: TGTGCCAGCAGCCTCGGACTAGTGGTGGGGGAGACCCAGTACTTC
v_gene: TRBV11-1; d_gene: NA; j_gene: TRBJ1-1; abundance: NA; CDR3aa: CASSFTGPNTEAFF; CDR3nt: TGTGCCAGCAGCTTTACCGGGCCAAACACTGAAGCTTTCTTT
v_gene: TRBV5-1; d_gene: TRBD1; j_gene: TRBJ2-7; abundance: once; CDR3aa: CASSLGGQALLYYEQYF; CDR3nt: TGCGCCAGCAGCTTGGGAGGACAGGCACTTCTGTACTACGAGCAGTACTTC
v_gene: TRBV2; d_gene: NA; j_gene: TRBJ1-5; abundance: NA; CDR3aa: CASSEVGGAQPQHF; CDR3nt: TGTGCCAGCAGTGAGGTAGGGGGGGCTCAGCCCCAGCATTTT
v_gene: TRBV5-6; d_gene: NA; j_gene: TRBJ2-7; abundance: NA; CDR3aa: CASSGEDYTYEQYF; CDR3nt: TGTGCCAGCAGCGGCGAGGATTATACCTACGAGCAGTACTTC
v_gene: TRBV7-2; d_gene: NA; j_gene: TRBJ2-1; abundance: NA; CDR3aa: CASSSWGSHYNEQFF; CDR3nt: TGTGCCAGCAGCTCTTGGGGGAGTCACTACAATGAGCAGTTCTTC
v_gene: TRBV5-1; d_gene: NA; j_gene: TRBJ2-7; abundance: NA; CDR3aa: CASSFSGSGTYEQYF; CDR3nt: TGCGCCAGCAGCTTTTCCGGGTCGGGTACCTACGAGCAGTACTTC
v_gene: TRBV5-4; d_gene: TRBD1; j_gene: TRBJ1-4; abundance: NA; CDR3aa: CASSSFGTGGEKLFF; CDR3nt: TGTGCCAGCAGCTCTTTTGGGACAGGGGGAGAAAAACTGTTTTTT
v_gene: TRBV9; d_gene: NA; j_gene: TRBJ1-2; abundance: once; CDR3aa: CASSVDSGELDYGYTF; CDR3nt: TGTGCCAGCAGCGTAGACTCGGGGGAACTTGACTATGGCTACACCTTC
v_gene: TRBV24-1; d_gene: NA; j_gene: TRBJ2-3; abundance: once; CDR3aa: CATSDSGSTDTQYF; CDR3nt: TGTGCCACCAGTGATTCAGGGAGCACAGATACGCAGTATTTT
v_gene: TRBV2; d_gene: NA; j_gene: TRBJ1-3; abundance: NA; CDR3aa: CASRVGSGNTIYF; CDR3nt: TGTGCCAGCAGAGTGGGGTCTGGAAACACCATATATTTT
v_gene: TRBV15; d_gene: NA; j_gene: TRBJ2-1; abundance: NA; CDR3aa: CATSREGGGSYNEQFF; CDR3nt: TGTGCCACCAGCAGAGAAGGGGGAGGCTCCTACAATGAGCAGTTCTTC
v_gene: TRBV10-3; d_gene: TRBD1; j_gene: TRBJ2-7; abundance: NA; CDR3aa: CAIRPSQGSHEQYF; CDR3nt: TGTGCCATCAGGCCTTCACAGGGGTCTCACGAGCAGTACTTC
v_gene: TRBV10-1; d_gene: TRBD2; j_gene: TRBJ2-7; abundance: NA; CDR3aa: CASQGLAGGKTYEQYF; CDR3nt: TGCGCCAGCCAGGGACTAGCGGGGGGCAAAACCTACGAGCAGTACTTC
v_gene: TRBV3-1/TRBV3-2; d_gene: NA; j_gene: TRBJ1-2; abundance: NA; CDR3aa: CASSQGTGEETF; CDR3nt: TGTGCCAGCAGCCAAGGTACGGGAGAGGAGACCTTC
v_gene: TRBV27; d_gene: NA; j_gene: TRBJ1-1; abundance: NA; CDR3aa: CASSLYLMNTEAFF; CDR3nt: TGTGCCAGCAGTTTATACTTGATGAACACTGAAGCTTTCTTT
v_gene: TRBV19; d_gene: TRBD1; j_gene: TRBJ2-1; abundance: NA; CDR3aa: CASSPRDRGWNEQFF; CDR3nt: TGTGCCAGTAGCCCCCGGGACAGGGGGTGGAATGAGCAGTTCTTC
v_gene: TRBV2; d_gene: NA; j_gene: TRBJ1-1; abundance: NA; CDR3aa: CASREGQNTEAFF; CDR3nt: TGTGCCAGCCGTGAGGGTCAGAACACTGAAGCTTTCTTT
v_gene: TRBV18; d_gene: NA; j_gene: TRBJ2-7; abundance: NA; CDR3aa: CASSPQDSYYEQYF; CDR3nt: TGTGCCAGCTCACCACAGGACAGTTACTACGAGCAGTACTTC
v_gene: TRBV18; d_gene: TRBD2; j_gene: TRBJ2-1; abundance: once; CDR3aa: CASSPRNKQGATSGGTGNEQFF; CDR3nt: TGTGCCAGCTCACCTCGAAATAAGCAGGGCGCGACTAGCGGGGGCACGGGGAATGAGCAGTTCTTC
v_gene: TRBV5-1; d_gene: NA; j_gene: TRBJ1-4; abundance: few; CDR3aa: CASSFVGGNEKLFF; CDR3nt: TGCGCCAGCAGCTTCGTCGGGGGGAATGAAAAACTGTTTTTT
v_gene: TRBV2; d_gene: NA; j_gene: TRBJ1-5; abundance: NA; CDR3aa: CASALLGLHSNQPQHF; CDR3nt: TGTGCCAGCGCGCTGTTGGGGCTCCATAGCAATCAGCCCCAGCATTTT
v_gene: TRBV11-3; d_gene: TRBD2; j_gene: TRBJ2-1; abundance: once; CDR3aa: CASSLKLAGRNEQFF; CDR3nt: TGTGCCAGCAGCTTAAAACTAGCGGGGCGCAATGAGCAGTTCTTC
v_gene: TRBV9; d_gene: TRBD1; j_gene: TRBJ1-1; abundance: NA; CDR3aa: CASSTGQGSTEAFF; CDR3nt: TGTGCCAGCAGCACCGGACAGGGCAGCACTGAAGCTTTCTTT
v_gene: TRBV15; d_gene: TRBD1; j_gene: TRBJ1-6; abundance: NA; CDR3aa: CATSRAAGGDSPLHF; CDR3nt: TGTGCCACCAGCAGAGCCGCAGGGGGCGATTCACCCCTCCACTTT
v_gene: TRBV7-2; d_gene: NA; j_gene: TRBJ1-4; abundance: few; CDR3aa: CASSLGNSQGGEKLFF; CDR3nt: TGTGCCAGCAGCTTAGGAAACTCACAGGGAGGTGAAAAACTGTTTTTT
v_gene: TRBV13; d_gene: TRBD1; j_gene: TRBJ2-7; abundance: once; CDR3aa: CASSSTGTGGPYEQYF; CDR3nt: TGTGCCAGCAGCTCGACCGGGACAGGGGGCCCCTACGAGCAGTACTTC
v_gene: TRBV6-5; d_gene: TRBD2; j_gene: TRBJ2-3; abundance: NA; CDR3aa: CASSSRGVSTDTQYF; CDR3nt: TGTGCCAGCAGTTCTCGGGGGGTTAGCACAGATACGCAGTATTTT
v_gene: TRBV30; d_gene: TRBD1; j_gene: TRBJ1-1; abundance: NA; CDR3aa: CAWSQQGVGEAFF; CDR3nt: TGTGCCTGGAGTCAACAGGGGGTAGGAGAAGCTTTCTTT
v_gene: TRBV6-5; d_gene: TRBD1; j_gene: TRBJ1-2; abundance: NA; CDR3aa: CASSYNQGAYGYTF; CDR3nt: TGTGCCAGCAGTTACAATCAGGGGGCCTATGGCTACACCTTC
v_gene: TRBV11-2; d_gene: NA; j_gene: TRBJ1-3; abundance: NA; CDR3aa: CASSFAGMSSGNTIYF; CDR3nt: TGTGCCAGCAGCTTTGCCGGAATGAGCTCTGGAAACACCATATATTTT
v_gene: TRBV4-1; d_gene: NA; j_gene: TRBJ2-2; abundance: NA; CDR3aa: CASSQVMVGDGELFF; CDR3nt: TGCGCCAGCAGCCAAGTTATGGTGGGAGACGGGGAGCTGTTTTTT
v_gene: TRBV9; d_gene: NA; j_gene: TRBJ1-4; abundance: NA; CDR3aa: CASSVGPTPNEKLFF; CDR3nt: TGTGCCAGCAGCGTAGGTCCCACTCCTAATGAAAAACTGTTTTTT
v_gene: TRBV6-5; d_gene: NA; j_gene: TRBJ2-7; abundance: NA; CDR3aa: CASSYAGETYEQYF; CDR3nt: TGTGCCAGCAGTTACGCAGGGGAAACCTACGAGCAGTACTTC
v_gene: TRBV3-1/TRBV3-2; d_gene: NA; j_gene: TRBJ2-5; abundance: once; CDR3aa: CASSQVSETQYF; CDR3nt: TGTGCCAGCAGCCAAGTCTCGGAGACCCAGTACTTC
v_gene: TRBV19; d_gene: TRBD2; j_gene: TRBJ2-4; abundance: NA; CDR3aa: CASSINSGGAKNIQYF; CDR3nt: TGTGCCAGTAGTATTAATAGCGGGGGGGCCAAAAACATTCAGTACTTC
v_gene: TRBV7-3; d_gene: NA; j_gene: TRBJ2-2; abundance: few; CDR3aa: CASSLQGPNTGELFF; CDR3nt: TGTGCCAGCAGCTTACAGGGTCCAAACACCGGGGAGCTGTTTTTT
v_gene: TRBV30; d_gene: TRBD2; j_gene: TRBJ2-1; abundance: NA; CDR3aa: CAWSVGLAGGDEQFF; CDR3nt: TGTGCCTGGAGTGTTGGTCTAGCGGGAGGAGATGAGCAGTTCTTC
v_gene: TRBV7-3; d_gene: TRBD2; j_gene: TRBJ2-1; abundance: NA; CDR3aa: CASSLAGGPYNEQFF; CDR3nt: TGTGCCAGCAGCTTAGCGGGAGGGCCCTACAATGAGCAGTTCTTC
v_gene: TRBV11-2; d_gene: NA; j_gene: TRBJ2-7; abundance: NA; CDR3aa: CASSPLRRDTKDYEQYF; CDR3nt: TGTGCCAGCAGCCCGCTCCGAAGGGACACCAAAGACTACGAGCAGTACTTC
v_gene: TRBV4-3; d_gene: NA; j_gene: TRBJ1-4; abundance: NA; CDR3aa: CASSHGGGDDEKLFF; CDR3nt: TGCGCCAGCAGCCATGGGGGGGGAGATGATGAAAAACTGTTTTTT
v_gene: TRBV27; d_gene: NA; j_gene: TRBJ1-5; abundance: NA; CDR3aa: CASSFGADNQPQHF; CDR3nt: TGTGCCAGCAGTTTTGGGGCAGACAATCAGCCCCAGCATTTT